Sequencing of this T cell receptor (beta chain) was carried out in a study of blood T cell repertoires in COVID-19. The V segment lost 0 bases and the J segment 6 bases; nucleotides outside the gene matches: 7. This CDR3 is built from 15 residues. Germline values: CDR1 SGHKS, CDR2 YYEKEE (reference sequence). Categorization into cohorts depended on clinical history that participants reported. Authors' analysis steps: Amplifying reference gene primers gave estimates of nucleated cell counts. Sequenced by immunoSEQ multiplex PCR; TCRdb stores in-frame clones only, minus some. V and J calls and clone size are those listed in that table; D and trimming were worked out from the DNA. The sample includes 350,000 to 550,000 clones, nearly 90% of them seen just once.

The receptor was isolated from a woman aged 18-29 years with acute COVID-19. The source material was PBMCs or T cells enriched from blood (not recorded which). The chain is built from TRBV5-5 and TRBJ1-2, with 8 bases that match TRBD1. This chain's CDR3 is CASSLGAGGLDGYTF. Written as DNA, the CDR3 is TGTGCCAGCAGCTTGGGGGCAGGGGGCTTGGATGGCTACACCTTC. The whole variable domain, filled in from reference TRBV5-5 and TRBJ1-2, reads DAGVTQSPTHLIKTRGQQVTLRCSPISGHKSVSWYQQVLGQGPQFIFQYYEKEERGRGNFPDRFSARQFPNYSSELNVNALLLGDSALYLCASSLGAGGLDGYTFGSGTRLTVV.